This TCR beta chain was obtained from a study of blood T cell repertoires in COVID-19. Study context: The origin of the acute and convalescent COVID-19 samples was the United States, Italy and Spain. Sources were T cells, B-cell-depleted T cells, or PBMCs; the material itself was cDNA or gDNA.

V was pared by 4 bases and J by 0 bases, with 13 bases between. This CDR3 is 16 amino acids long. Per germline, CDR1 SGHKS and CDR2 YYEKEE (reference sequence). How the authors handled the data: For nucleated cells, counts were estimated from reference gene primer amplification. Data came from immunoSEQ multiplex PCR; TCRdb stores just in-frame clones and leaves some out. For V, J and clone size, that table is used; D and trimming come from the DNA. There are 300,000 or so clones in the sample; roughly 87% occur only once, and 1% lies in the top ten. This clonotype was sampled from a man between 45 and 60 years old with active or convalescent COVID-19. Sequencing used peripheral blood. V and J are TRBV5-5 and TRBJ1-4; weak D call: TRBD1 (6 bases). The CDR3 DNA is TGTGCCAGCAGCGTCGGGACACACGCAACTAATGAAAAACTGTTTTTT. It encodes CASSVGTHATNEKLFF.